This TCR beta chain was obtained from a study of T cells after yellow fever vaccination. General study results and limits: Post-booster samples contained most primary-vaccination clones (more than 95% CD4, around 90% CD8). Of the clonotypes, a small share occurred in both CD4 and CD8 compartments.

Trimming removed 4 bases from V and 4 bases from J; junction bases left unmatched: 9. Germline CDR1 LNHDA, CDR2 SQIVND (reference sequence). The CDR3 spans 16 residues. A word on this clonotype: As yet, its antigen is unknown.

TCRdb re-derived calls from the 5' RACE reads in MiXCR, one entry per CDR3 protein. The sample contains a few hundred thousand distinct CDR3 sequences, 8.5% to 10% of which appear only once. This rearrangement joins TRBV19 to TRBJ2-5, with TRBD1 matching over 10 bases. The starting material was PBMCs, obtained on the day of the first yellow fever vaccination. This receptor was identified in a man between 18 and 29 years old who received the YFV17D yellow fever vaccine. CDR3 protein: CASSRRTGGGGETQYF. The CDR3 DNA follows: TGTGCCAGTAGTAGGCGGACAGGGGGAGGTGGAGAGACCCAGTACTTC.